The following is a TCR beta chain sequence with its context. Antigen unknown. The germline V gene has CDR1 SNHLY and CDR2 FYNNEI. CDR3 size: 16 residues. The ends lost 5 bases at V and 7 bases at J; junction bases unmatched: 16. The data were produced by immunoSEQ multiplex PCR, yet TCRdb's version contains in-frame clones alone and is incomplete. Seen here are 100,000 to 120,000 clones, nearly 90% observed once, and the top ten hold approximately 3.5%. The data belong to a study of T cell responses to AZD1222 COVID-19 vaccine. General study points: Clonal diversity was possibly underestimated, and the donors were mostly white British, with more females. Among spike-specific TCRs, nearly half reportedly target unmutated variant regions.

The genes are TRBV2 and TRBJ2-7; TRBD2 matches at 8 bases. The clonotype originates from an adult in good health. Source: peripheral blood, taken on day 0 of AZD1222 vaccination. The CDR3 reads CASSRRAGVTSGEQYF. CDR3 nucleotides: TGTGCCAGCAGTAGAAGAGCGGGGGTGACTTCCGGGGAGCAGTACTTC.